The clone carrying this TCR beta chain was detected only once. The data stem from a study of blood T cell repertoires in COVID-19. Study-level information: The United States, Italy and Spain were the sources of the acute and convalescent COVID-19 samples. The analysed material was cDNA or gDNA that came from T cells, B-cell-depleted T cells, or PBMCs.

Using immunoSEQ multiplex PCR, the repertoire was profiled, and TCRdb retains in-frame clones only, with some absent. Of 200,000 to 250,000 clones listed, more than 70% are singletons. Trimming cost V 6 bases and J 4 bases, with 14 bases left between them. The CDR3 extends over 13 amino acids. Germline CDR1 reads SGHRS; CDR2 reads YFSETQ. What was sequenced was peripheral blood. This chain connects TRBV5-1 to TRBJ2-7, with a tentative D call TRBD2 (7 bases). This receptor was obtained from a human donor in a cohort sampled during active COVID-19. The CDR3 DNA sequence: TGCGCCAGCAAGGGGGGGTCGGTGTACGAGCAGTACTTC. Protein sequence: CASKGGSVYEQYF.